The 19 T cell receptor beta chains below come from one sample, sequenced in a study. TCRdb called the RT-PCR reads again in MiXCR, with one record for every CDR3 protein. The sample gives approximately 720,000 distinct CDR3 sequences, approximately 15% of which show up once; around 3.3% is in the top ten. The specimen sequenced was memory CD4+ T cells from blood. These receptors were obtained from a female donor in good health, serving as a healthy control.

There are a few counts of this clonotype. The rearrangement links TRBV7-9 to TRBJ2-7; TRBD2 is a possible D gene (5 bases). Germline values: CDR1 SEHNR, CDR2 FQNEAQ (reference sequence). CDR3 length equals 15 residues. V was cut by 3 bases and J by 6 bases, with 18 bases left in between. The CDR3 loop reads CASSFIEGSVREQYF. DNA for the CDR3: TGTGCCAGCAGCTTTATTGAGGGTTCGGTCCGCGAGCAGTACTTC. The whole variable domain, filled in from reference TRBV7-9 and TRBJ2-7, reads DTGVSQNPRHKITKRGQNVTFRCDPISEHNRLYWYRQTLGQGPEFLTYFQNEAQLEKSRLLSDRFSAERPKGSFSTLEIQRTEQGDSAMYLCASSFIEGSVREQYFGPGTRLTVT.

In this sample, this clonotype turned up many times. The V call is TRBV5-6, the J call TRBJ2-7; D remains ambiguous. In germline, CDR1 is SGHDT, CDR2 YYEEEE. Trimming removed 5 bases from V and 2 bases from J, with 8 bases in between. CDR3 length: 12 amino acids. The CDR3 coding sequence is TGTGCCAGCAGGGGCGAGACCTACGAGCAGTACTTC. This encodes CASRGETYEQYF.

Many counts were recorded for this clonotype. The genes are TRBV10-3 and TRBJ2-1; 11 bases agree with TRBD2. CDR3 length equals 15 residues. CDR1 ENHRY and CDR2 SYGVKD come from the germline V gene. After removal of 6 bases from V and 4 bases from J, the junction contained 5 bases not matched to a gene. The CDR3 sequence: CAISPSGGPYNEQFF. As DNA, the CDR3 is TGTGCCATCAGCCCTAGCGGGGGGCCGTACAATGAGCAGTTCTTC.

V and J are TRBV2 and TRBJ2-1, with 7 bases lining up with TRBD2. Germline V lookup: CDR1 SNHLY, CDR2 FYNNEI. The CDR3 runs to 13 residues. The ends lost 7 bases at V and 3 bases at J; junction bases unmatched: 3. The CDR3 sequence: CASTGGYYNEQFF. The CDR3, as DNA: TGTGCCAGCACCGGGGGGTACTACAATGAGCAGTTCTTC.

V is TRBV3-1 and J is TRBJ2-5, with D tentatively TRBD2 (5 bases). This CDR3 comprises 14 residues. Germline CDR1 reads LGHDT; CDR2 reads YNNKEL (reference sequence). Trimming removed 2 bases from V and 5 bases from J, with 12 bases in between. In DNA form, the CDR3 reads TGTGCCAGCAGCCAAAATGCCGGCGGGGAGACCCAGTACTTC. This translates into CASSQNAGGETQYF.

This chain uses TRBV14 with TRBJ2-1, with TRBD2 matching 9 bases. This CDR3 is built from 17 residues. Looked up from germline, CDR1 is SGHDN and CDR2 is FVKESK. V dropped 6 bases and J dropped 6; count of bases not matched to a gene: 15. The CDR3 DNA is TGTGCCAGCAGTCCTTGGCTAGCGGGGCTTGGTGGCAATGAGCAGTTCTTC. Its translation is CASSPWLAGLGGNEQFF.

This clonotype was picked up a small number of times. The V call is TRBV10-3, the J call TRBJ2-3; D is undetermined. V was trimmed by 5 bases and J by 1 base, leaving 7 bases between them. The CDR3 runs 13 residues. Germline lookup yields CDR1 ENHRY and CDR2 SYGVKD. The CDR3 here is CAISSVGTDTQYF. CDR3 nucleotides: TGTGCCATCAGTTCAGTTGGCACAGATACGCAGTATTTT.

Regarding this clonotype: A much more abundant neighbour one base away suggests this may be a read error. The rearrangement joins TRBV24-1 to TRBJ1-2; TRBD1 matches 8 bases. The CDR3 runs to 15 residues. CDR1 is KGHDR, CDR2 SFDVKD, per germline. The CDR3 sequence is CSTSDRRGQDYGYTF. The CDR3 coding sequence is TGTTCCACCAGTGACCGCAGGGGGCAAGACTATGGCTACACCTTC.

This chain uses TRBV27 with TRBJ2-7; 9 bases match TRBD2. The germline V gene encodes CDR1 MNHEY and CDR2 SMNVEV (reference sequence). Unmatched junction bases numbered 6, after V lost 6 bases and J lost 3 bases. The CDR3 length is 14 residues. This chain's CDR3 is CASRIAGVYYEQYF. The CDR3, as DNA: TGTGCCAGCAGGATAGCGGGAGTATACTACGAGCAGTACTTC.

In its sample, this clonotype was seen a few times. The chain carries TRBV9 and TRBJ2-5, with TRBD1 identical over 7 bases. The junction had 7 bases not matched to a gene; V was cut back by 2 bases and J by 12 bases. The V gene's germline CDR1 is SGDLS and CDR2 YYNGEE. This CDR3 has 12 amino acids. CDR3 region: CASSVRDSEKYF. CDR3 in DNA: TGTGCCAGCAGCGTCCGGGACAGCGAAAAGTACTTC.

This clonotype was seen a few times. V and J are TRBV23-1 and TRBJ2-7; 7 bases map to TRBD1. TRBV23-1 is treated as an ORF (open reading frame) with a function not yet certain. V trimming: 8 bases; J trimming: 2 bases; junction bases outside the gene matches: 9. The CDR3 totals 14 residues. The CDR3 DNA reads TGCGCCAGCCCGAAGCCGGGACAGACCTACGAGCAGTACTTC. It specifies CASPKPGQTYEQYF.

This clonotype was counted at least ten times. V gene TRBV12-3 or TRBV12-4 combines with J gene TRBJ2-1; the D gene is possibly TRBD2 (5 bases). The V end lost 5 bases, the J end lost 13 bases, and 12 bases lay between the germline ends. CDR3 length: 11 residues. CDR3 sequence reads: CASSRYGVQFF. The CDR3 DNA is TGTGCCAGCAGTCGATACGGGGTTCAGTTCTTC.

This clonotype turned up a few times. The chain combines TRBV13 with TRBJ1-1; 7 bases match TRBD1. The V segment lost 0 bases and the J segment 3 bases; nucleotides outside the gene matches: 1. CDR3 size: 14 residues. Germline CDR1 and CDR2: PRHDT and FYEKMQ (reference sequence). The CDR3: CASSLGDRDTEAFF. CDR3 bases: TGTGCCAGCAGCTTAGGAGACAGGGACACTGAAGCTTTCTTT.

This clonotype was picked up a small number of times. The chain is built from TRBV7-9 and TRBJ2-5; D tentatively fits TRBD1 or TRBD2 (5 bases each). Germline CDR1 SEHNR, CDR2 FQNEAQ (reference sequence). The CDR3 is 15 residues long. V was shortened by 5 bases and J by 4 bases, with 17 bases between the two germline ends. The DNA of the CDR3 is TGTGCCAGCAGCCCCGGGGACGGTGGCGGAGAGACCCAGTACTTC. It is translated as CASSPGDGGGETQYF.

In this sample, this clonotype turned up many times. V and J are TRBV12-3 or TRBV12-4 and TRBJ2-2; D is unresolved. Trimming shortened V by 1 base and J by 7 bases, and 7 bases separated the two germline ends. CDR3 size: 13 residues. The DNA for the CDR3 is TGTGCCAGCAGTTTAGGGGTCTTCGGGGAGCTGTTTTTT. Translation: CASSLGVFGELFF.

V and J are TRBV6-2 or TRBV6-3 and TRBJ2-5; TRBD2 is a possible D gene (5 bases). The CDR3 totals 15 residues. Trimming shortened V by 2 bases and J by 3 bases, and 13 bases separated the two germline ends. Germline V gene data show CDR1 as MNHEY and CDR2 as SVGEGT. The CDR3 reads CASSYGYRGKETQYF. The CDR3 DNA is TGTGCCAGCAGTTACGGGTATCGGGGAAAAGAGACCCAGTACTTC.

V gene TRBV3-1 combines with J gene TRBJ1-5, with 7 bases matching TRBD1. The V gene end was trimmed by 2 bases and the J gene end by 11 bases; junction bases not matched to a gene: 3. The CDR3 totals 12 residues. The V gene's germline CDR1 is LGHDT and CDR2 YNNKEL (reference sequence). The CDR3 coding sequence is TGTGCCAGCAGCCAACCAGGGGGAGCCCAGCATTTT. Protein sequence: CASSQPGGAQHF.

Many counts were recorded for this clonotype. The chain links TRBV2 to TRBJ1-1; D not certain. Trimming pared 5 bases from V and 0 bases from J, leaving 10 bases between. Germline-derived CDR1 and CDR2 are SNHLY and FYNNEI. The CDR3 covers 14 residues. Here the CDR3 DNA reads TGTGCCAGCAGTCGTACGGCCATGAACACTGAAGCTTTCTTT. Amino acids: CASSRTAMNTEAFF.

The table lists this clonotype with many counts. J is TRBJ2-5 and V is TRBV20-1; 8 bases match TRBD1. The CDR3 runs 13 residues. The trim removed 5 bases at V and 5 bases at J, leaving 7 bases unmatched. The germline V gene encodes CDR1 DFQATT and CDR2 SNEGSKA (reference sequence). The CDR3 DNA sequence: TGCAGTGCTGCCCCAGGGGGCAGTGAGACCCAGTACTTC. Its translation: CSAAPGGSETQYF.